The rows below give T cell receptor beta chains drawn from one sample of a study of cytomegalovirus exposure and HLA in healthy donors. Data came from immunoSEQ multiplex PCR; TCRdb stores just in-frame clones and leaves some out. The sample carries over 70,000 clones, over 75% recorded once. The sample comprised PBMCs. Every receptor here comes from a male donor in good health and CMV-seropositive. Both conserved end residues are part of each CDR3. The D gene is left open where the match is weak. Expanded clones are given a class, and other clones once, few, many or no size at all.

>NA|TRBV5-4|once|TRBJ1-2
TGTGCCAGCAGCCCCGGGGGGGGGCGAAATGGCTACACCTTC
CASSPGGGRNGYTF
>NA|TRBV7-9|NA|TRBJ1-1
TGTGCCAGCAGCTTACTGAGCGTAACTGAAGCTTTCTTT
CASSLLSVTEAFF
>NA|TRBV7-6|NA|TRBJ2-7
TGTGCCAGCAGCTTATCGGAAAGAATTAGCACCCCCTACGAGCAGTACTTC
CASSLSERISTPYEQYF
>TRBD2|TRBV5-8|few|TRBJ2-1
TGTGCCAGCAGCTTGAGGACTAGGAGCTACAATGAGCAGTTCTTC
CASSLRTRSYNEQFF
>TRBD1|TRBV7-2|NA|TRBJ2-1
TGTGCCAGCAGCTTCCTCTCCCGGGACAGGGGTAGGAATGAGCAGTTCTTC
CASSFLSRDRGRNEQFF
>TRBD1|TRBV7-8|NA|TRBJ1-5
TGTGCCAGCAGCTCAGAGGGGACAGGAATTTATCAGCCCCAGCATTTT
CASSSEGTGIYQPQHF
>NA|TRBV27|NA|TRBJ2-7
TGTGCCAGCAGTCTGAGACAGGGGAGGGTCTACGAGCAGTACTTC
CASSLRQGRVYEQYF
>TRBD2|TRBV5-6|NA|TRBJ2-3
TGTGCCAGCAGCCTCCGGACTAGCGGAGATACGCAGTATTTT
CASSLRTSGDTQYF
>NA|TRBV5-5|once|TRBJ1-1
TGTGCCAGCAGCCCCACAAACACTGAAGCTTTCTTT
CASSPTNTEAFF
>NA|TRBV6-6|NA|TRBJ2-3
TGTGCCACCAACTCAGATACGCAGTATTTT
CATNSDTQYF
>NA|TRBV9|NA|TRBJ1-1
TGTGCCAGCAGCGTAGCTCCTGGAGGGGCGGAAGCTTTCTTT
CASSVAPGGAEAFF
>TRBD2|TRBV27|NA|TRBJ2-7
TGTGCCAGCAGTCCAAGGACTAGCGGTACCTACGAGCAGTACTTC
CASSPRTSGTYEQYF
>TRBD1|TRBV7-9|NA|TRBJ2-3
TGTGCCAGCAGACCGGGACAGGGGTTGACAGATACGCAGTATTTT
CASRPGQGLTDTQYF
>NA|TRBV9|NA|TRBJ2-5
TGTGCCAGCAGCCGGGAGACAGGGAATAGGGGGACCCAGTACTTC
CASSRETGNRGTQYF
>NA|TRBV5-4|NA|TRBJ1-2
TGTGCCAGCAGCCCGGGGGAGGGACAAATCTATGGCTACACCTTC
CASSPGEGQIYGYTF
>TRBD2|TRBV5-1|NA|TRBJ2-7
TGCGCCAGCAGCCCGACTAGCGGGACGCCCTACGAGCAGTACTTC
CASSPTSGTPYEQYF
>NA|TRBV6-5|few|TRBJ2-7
TGTGCCAGCAGTTACTCTCCAGCGGACTCCTACGAGCAGTACTTC
CASSYSPADSYEQYF
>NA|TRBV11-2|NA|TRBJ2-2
TGTGCCAGCAGCTTAGTATCCGAGCTGTTTTTT
CASSLVSELFF
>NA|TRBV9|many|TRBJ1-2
TGTGCCAGCAGCGTAGCTGCTCAGGGTCATGGCTACACCTTC
CASSVAAQGHGYTF
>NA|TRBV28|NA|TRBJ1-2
TGTGCCAGCAGTTTATATCCAGATACTAACTATGGCTACACCTTC
CASSLYPDTNYGYTF
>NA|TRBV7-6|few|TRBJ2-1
TGTGCCAGCAGCTTAGGAAGATCCGGTGAGCAGTTCTTC
CASSLGRSGEQFF
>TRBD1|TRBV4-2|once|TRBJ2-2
TGTGCCAGCAGCCGCCTTCCAGGGACAGGGGGCACCGGGGAGCTGTTTTTT
CASSRLPGTGGTGELFF
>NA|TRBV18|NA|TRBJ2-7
TGTGCCAGCTCACCATCCGGCAGGGACGAGCAGTACTTC
CASSPSGRDEQYF
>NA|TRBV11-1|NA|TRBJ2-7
TGTGCCAGCAGCATCAACAGGGTTACCCACGAGCAGTACTTC
CASSINRVTHEQYF
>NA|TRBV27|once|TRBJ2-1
TGTGCCAGCAGTTTATCCGGACAAGCAGAGCAGTTCTTC
CASSLSGQAEQFF
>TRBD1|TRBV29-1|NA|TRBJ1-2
TGCAGCGTAGCCGGGACAGGGACTGGTGGCTACACCTTC
CSVAGTGTGGYTF
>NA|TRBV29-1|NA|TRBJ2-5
TGCAGCGCCGCAGGGGACGGCAATAGGGCGACCCAGTACTTC
CSAAGDGNRATQYF
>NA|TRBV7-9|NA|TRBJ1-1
TGTGCCAGCAGCCCGACGGGATTCACTGAAGCTTTCTTT
CASSPTGFTEAFF
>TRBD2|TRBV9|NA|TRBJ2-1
TGTGCCAGCAGCGTAGACCTAGCGGGCGCTCCGGGGAATGAGCAGTTCTTC
CASSVDLAGAPGNEQFF
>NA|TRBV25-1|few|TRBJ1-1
TGTGCCAGCGAGAGGAACACTGAAGCTTTCTTT
CASERNTEAFF
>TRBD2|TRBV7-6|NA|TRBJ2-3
TGTGCCAGCAGCCTTATGAGCGGGGTCAGCACAGATACGCAGTATTTT
CASSLMSGVSTDTQYF
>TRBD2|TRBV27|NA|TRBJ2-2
TGTGCCAGCAGTCCGAGCGGGGTCACCGGGGAGCTGTTTTTT
CASSPSGVTGELFF
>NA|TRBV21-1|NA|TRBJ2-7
TGTGCCAGCAGCAAACGAACAAGCGGGGACGGGTACGAGCAGTACTTC
CASSKRTSGDGYEQYF
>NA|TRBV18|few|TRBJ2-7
TGTGCCAGCTCACCAAGGGGCTACGAGCAGTACTTC
CASSPRGYEQYF
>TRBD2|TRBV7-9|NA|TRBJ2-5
TGTGCCAGCAGCCTGACTAGCCCCCTAGGGGAGACCCAGTACTTC
CASSLTSPLGETQYF
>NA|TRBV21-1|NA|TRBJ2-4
TGTGCCAGCAGTAGGACTAGCGGGAGGGCCTTAGCCAAAAACATTCAGTACTTC
CASSRTSGRALAKNIQYF
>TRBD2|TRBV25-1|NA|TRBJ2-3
TGTGCCAGCAGATCCGGGACTACCATCCTGGCAGATACGCAGTATTTT
CASRSGTTILADTQYF
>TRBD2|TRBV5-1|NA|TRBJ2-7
TGCGCCAGCAGACCGCCGGGACTAGGAACCCACGAGCAGTACTTC
CASRPPGLGTHEQYF
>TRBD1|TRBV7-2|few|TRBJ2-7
TGTGCCAGCAGCTATCGACAGGGTTGGATCGAGCAGTACTTC
CASSYRQGWIEQYF